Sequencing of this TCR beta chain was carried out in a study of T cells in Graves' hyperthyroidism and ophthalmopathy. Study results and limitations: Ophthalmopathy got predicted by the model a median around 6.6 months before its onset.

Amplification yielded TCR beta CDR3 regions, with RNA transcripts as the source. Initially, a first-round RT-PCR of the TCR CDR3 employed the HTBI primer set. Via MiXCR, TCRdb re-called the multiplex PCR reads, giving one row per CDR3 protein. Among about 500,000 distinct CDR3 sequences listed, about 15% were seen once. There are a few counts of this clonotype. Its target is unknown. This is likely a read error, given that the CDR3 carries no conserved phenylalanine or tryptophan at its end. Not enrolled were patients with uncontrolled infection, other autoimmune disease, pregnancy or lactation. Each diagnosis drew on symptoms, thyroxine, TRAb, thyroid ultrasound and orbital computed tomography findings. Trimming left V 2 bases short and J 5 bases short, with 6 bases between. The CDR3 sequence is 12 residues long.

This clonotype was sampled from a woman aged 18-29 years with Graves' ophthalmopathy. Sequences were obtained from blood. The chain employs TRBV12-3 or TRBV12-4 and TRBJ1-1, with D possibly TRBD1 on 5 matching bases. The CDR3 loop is CASSLQGTEAFL. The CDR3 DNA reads TGTGCCAGCAGTTTACAGGGAACTGAAGCTTTCCTT.